The text below deals with one T cell receptor beta chain. What it recognizes is unknown. This was the immunoSEQ version 4 assay in survey mode. Clones were read by immunoSEQ multiplex PCR, and TCRdb kept only the in-frame ones, dropping some. The sample yields 40,000 to 55,000 clones, about 81% seen once. The data derive from a study of persistence of HIV-infected CD4 T cells. The CDR3 is made up of 13 amino acids. V lost 8 bases to trimming and J lost 4 bases, with 12 bases between them. Per germline, CDR1 MNHEY and CDR2 SVGAGI. Cells were stimulated with CMV-infected fibroblast lysates at roughly 10 ug/mL. CD40L/CD69 double-negative CD45RO-high memory CD4+ T cells were collected.

This receptor was taken from an adult man with HIV who was CMV-seropositive. This chain links TRBV6-5 with TRBJ2-1; D not certain. The starting material was CD4+ T cells sorted from PBMCs after roughly 18-hour stimulation, obtained from a patient who received antiretroviral therapy. The CDR3 here is CASAPSSYNEQFF. The CDR3 DNA reads TGTGCCAGCGCGCCGAGCTCATACAATGAGCAGTTCTTC.